Reported below is one TCR beta chain. This specimen comes from a study of control samples from healthy donors and cancer patients. Germline-derived CDR1 and CDR2 are MNHEY and SMNVEV (reference sequence). V was clipped by 6 bases and J by 7 bases; unmatched bases: 12. This CDR3 has 14 amino acids. Data came from immunoSEQ multiplex PCR; TCRdb stores just in-frame clones and leaves some out. Among fewer than 200,000 clones listed, 90% were seen once. This TCR came from a woman in her fifties or sixties in good health. This rearrangement joins TRBV27 to TRBJ2-7, with 7 bases lining up with TRBD1. Sequencing was carried out using blood. In nucleotides, the CDR3 is TGTGCCAGCAGCCCCTACAGGGGTCCGGGAGAGCAGTACTTC. Protein product: CASSPYRGPGEQYF.